This TCR beta chain was retrieved from a study of blood T cell repertoires in COVID-19. The repertoire was sequenced with immunoSEQ multiplex PCR; TCRdb's copy has only in-frame clones and lacks some. The profile covers roughly 320,000 clones, with 90% to 95% appearing a single time and approximately 4.1% taken by the ten largest. Trimming left V 5 bases short and J 1 base short, with 17 bases between. The germline CDR1 and CDR2 sequences are SGHVS and FQNEAQ. This CDR3 has 16 amino acids. The chain carries TRBV7-8 and TRBJ1-1; D gene ambiguous. Material: PBMCs or T cells enriched from blood (not recorded which). The sequence came from a woman between 25 and 40 years old who had been exposed to COVID-19. The CDR3 nucleotides read TGTGCCAGCAGCCAAATCCCGAGGTTAAGGAACACTGAAGCTTTCTTT. It is translated as CASSQIPRLRNTEAFF.